The rows below give T cell receptor beta chains drawn from one sample of a study of lymphopenia after photon versus proton radiotherapy. The repertoire was sequenced with immunoSEQ multiplex PCR; TCRdb's copy has only in-frame clones and lacks some. The table includes about 18,000 clones, more than 85% detected once. The sample in question was peripheral blood, obtained from a patient treated with photon-based radiotherapy. These receptors all stem from a woman aged 40 to 50 with cholangiocarcinoma. CDR3s include the opening cysteine and the closing phenylalanine or tryptophan. Each record gives: V gene, J gene, D gene, clone size, CDR3 protein, CDR3 DNA. The D gene is left open where the match is weak. Clone size is given for some rows only: seen once, a few or many times, or a class if the clone is expanded.

V: TRBV19; J: TRBJ2-1; D: NA; size: NA; CDR3: CASSQGSGEQFF; DNA: TGTGCCAGTAGTCAGGGTTCGGGTGAGCAGTTCTTC
V: TRBV28; J: TRBJ1-1; D: NA; size: NA; CDR3: CASREPGIPNTEAFF; DNA: TGTGCCAGCAGAGAACCCGGGATCCCGAACACTGAAGCTTTCTTT
V: TRBV9; J: TRBJ1-2; D: NA; size: NA; CDR3: CASSGRGGGNYGYTF; DNA: TGTGCCAGCAGCGGCCGTGGGGGCGGGAACTATGGCTACACCTTC
V: TRBV19; J: TRBJ1-5; D: NA; size: NA; CDR3: CASSIVTAVSAQHF; DNA: TGTGCCAGTAGTATAGTAACGGCCGTCTCTGCCCAGCATTTT
V: TRBV6-5; J: TRBJ1-1; D: NA; size: NA; CDR3: CASSSPADGNTEAFF; DNA: TGTGCCAGCAGTTCGCCGGCCGACGGGAACACTGAAGCTTTCTTT
V: TRBV19; J: TRBJ1-5; D: NA; size: NA; CDR3: CASSIRTGGSNQPQHF; DNA: TGTGCCAGTAGTATAAGGACGGGGGGTAGCAATCAGCCCCAGCATTTT
V: TRBV30; J: TRBJ1-3; D: NA; size: NA; CDR3: CAWSVGGSSGNTIYF; DNA: TGTGCCTGGAGTGTAGGAGGGAGCTCTGGAAACACCATATATTTT
V: TRBV18; J: TRBJ1-2; D: NA; size: NA; CDR3: CASSPLRDAGDGYTF; DNA: TGTGCCAGCTCACCGTTACGGGACGCCGGAGACGGCTACACCTTC
V: TRBV28; J: TRBJ1-2; D: TRBD1; size: NA; CDR3: CASSQGQGFGINYGYTF; DNA: TGTGCCAGCAGCCAGGGACAGGGGTTCGGTATAAACTATGGCTACACCTTC
V: TRBV4-2; J: TRBJ2-1; D: NA; size: NA; CDR3: CASSKPLLRALGNEQFF; DNA: TGTGCCAGCAGTAAACCTCTGTTAAGGGCTTTGGGCAATGAGCAGTTCTTC
V: TRBV30; J: TRBJ1-1; D: NA; size: once; CDR3: CAWSDRSTEAFF; DNA: TGTGCCTGGAGTGACAGGAGCACTGAAGCTTTCTTT
V: TRBV30; J: TRBJ2-1; D: NA; size: NA; CDR3: CAGSRKSSYNEQFF; DNA: TGTGCCGGGAGTCGAAAAAGCTCCTACAATGAGCAGTTCTTC
V: TRBV7-8; J: TRBJ1-1; D: TRBD1; size: NA; CDR3: CASSLDRGYTEAFF; DNA: TGTGCCAGCAGCTTGGACAGGGGATACACTGAAGCTTTCTTT
V: TRBV6-5; J: TRBJ1-4; D: NA; size: NA; CDR3: CASSSREGQNEKLFF; DNA: TGTGCCAGCAGTTCCAGGGAAGGGCAAAATGAAAAACTGTTTTTT
V: TRBV6-6; J: TRBJ1-2; D: TRBD1; size: once; CDR3: CASLTLGQSQEGYTF; DNA: TGTGCCAGCCTAACTTTGGGACAGTCCCAGGAGGGCTACACCTTC
V: TRBV6-1; J: TRBJ1-1; D: TRBD1; size: NA; CDR3: CASSVVPGQGNTEAFF; DNA: TGTGCCAGCAGTGTCGTTCCGGGACAGGGGAACACTGAAGCTTTCTTT
V: TRBV9; J: TRBJ1-1; D: NA; size: once; CDR3: CASSVGASTEAFF; DNA: TGTGCCAGCAGCGTGGGGGCTAGCACTGAAGCTTTCTTT
V: TRBV15; J: TRBJ1-2; D: NA; size: NA; CDR3: CATSRDESGTFNYGYTF; DNA: TGTGCCACCAGCAGAGATGAATCCGGGACCTTCAACTATGGCTACACCTTC
V: TRBV19; J: TRBJ2-3; D: NA; size: NA; CDR3: CASSIGTSTDTQYF; DNA: TGTGCCAGTAGTATAGGGACTAGCACAGATACGCAGTATTTT
V: TRBV9; J: TRBJ2-1; D: TRBD2; size: NA; CDR3: CASSSASGSSYNEQFF; DNA: TGTGCCAGCAGCTCTGCTAGCGGGAGCTCCTACAATGAGCAGTTCTTC
V: TRBV7-2; J: TRBJ2-7; D: NA; size: NA; CDR3: CASSRPGLIYEQYF; DNA: TGTGCCAGCAGCCGCCCGGGACTTATCTACGAGCAGTACTTC
V: TRBV30; J: TRBJ1-6; D: NA; size: NA; CDR3: CAWSLDGENSPLHF; DNA: TGTGCCTGGAGCTTGGACGGGGAAAATTCACCCCTCCACTTT
V: TRBV4-2; J: TRBJ2-4; D: NA; size: NA; CDR3: CASSGRDRGSNIQYF; DNA: TGTGCCAGCAGCGGACGTGATCGGGGCTCGAACATTCAGTACTTC
V: TRBV10-3; J: TRBJ2-2; D: TRBD1; size: NA; CDR3: CAISESPGQGKKTGELFF; DNA: TGTGCCATCAGTGAGTCGCCGGGACAGGGGAAGAAAACCGGGGAGCTGTTTTTT
V: TRBV2; J: TRBJ2-7; D: NA; size: NA; CDR3: CASSAEYEQYF; DNA: TGTGCCAGCAGTGCCGAATACGAGCAGTACTTC
V: TRBV30; J: TRBJ2-1; D: NA; size: NA; CDR3: CAWSRALFNEQFF; DNA: TGTGCCTGGAGTAGGGCCCTTTTTAATGAGCAGTTCTTC
V: TRBV30; J: TRBJ2-7; D: NA; size: NA; CDR3: CAWSVRTDYEQYF; DNA: TGTGCCTGGAGTGTACGGACCGACTACGAGCAGTACTTC
V: TRBV30; J: TRBJ2-7; D: NA; size: NA; CDR3: CAWNFRDAPNNF; DNA: TGTGCCTGGAACTTCCGGGACGCTCCTAATAACTTC
V: TRBV2; J: TRBJ2-7; D: TRBD2; size: NA; CDR3: CASGAGGAKQYF; DNA: TGTGCCAGCGGGGCCGGGGGGGCCAAGCAGTACTTC
V: TRBV18; J: TRBJ2-7; D: NA; size: NA; CDR3: CASSPPITYEQYF; DNA: TGTGCCAGCTCTCCCCCTATCACCTACGAGCAGTACTTC
V: TRBV28; J: TRBJ1-6; D: NA; size: NA; CDR3: CASSLRSTGDNSPLHF; DNA: TGTGCCAGCAGTTTGAGATCAACGGGGGATAATTCACCCCTCCACTTT
V: TRBV7-2; J: TRBJ1-1; D: NA; size: NA; CDR3: CASSAGSGGTEAFF; DNA: TGTGCCAGCAGCGCTGGTTCGGGAGGCACTGAAGCTTTCTTT
V: TRBV4-2; J: TRBJ1-2; D: NA; size: NA; CDR3: CASSQDLGGYTF; DNA: TGTGCCAGCAGCCAAGATCTGGGTGGCTACACCTTC
V: TRBV6-5; J: TRBJ2-7; D: TRBD1; size: NA; CDR3: CASSSRDRYEQYF; DNA: TGTGCCAGCAGTTCCCGGGACAGGTACGAGCAGTACTTC
V: TRBV9; J: TRBJ2-1; D: TRBD2; size: NA; CDR3: CASSVGIAGGNEQFF; DNA: TGTGCCAGCAGCGTAGGAATAGCGGGAGGTAATGAGCAGTTCTTC
V: TRBV30; J: TRBJ2-5; D: TRBD2; size: NA; CDR3: CAWSRRTSGGTRYQETQYF; DNA: TGTGCCTGGAGTCGAAGGACTAGCGGGGGGACTCGGTACCAAGAGACCCAGTACTTC
V: TRBV28; J: TRBJ2-7; D: NA; size: NA; CDR3: CASSLVGFSSYEQYF; DNA: TGTGCCAGCAGTTTAGTGGGTTTTAGCTCCTACGAGCAGTACTTC
V: TRBV19; J: TRBJ1-5; D: NA; size: NA; CDR3: CASRKGQPFNQPQHF; DNA: TGTGCCAGTAGGAAAGGGCAGCCCTTCAATCAGCCCCAGCATTTT
V: TRBV12-5; J: TRBJ2-6; D: TRBD1; size: NA; CDR3: CASGPPGQGASGANVLTF; DNA: TGTGCTAGTGGTCCACCAGGACAGGGGGCATCTGGGGCCAACGTCCTGACTTTC
V: TRBV15; J: TRBJ1-5; D: NA; size: NA; CDR3: CATSRGGGNQPQHF; DNA: TGTGCCACCAGCAGAGGAGGGGGTAATCAGCCCCAGCATTTT
V: TRBV10-3; J: TRBJ2-5; D: TRBD1; size: NA; CDR3: CAIRLGQNQETQYF; DNA: TGTGCCATCAGATTGGGACAGAACCAAGAGACCCAGTACTTC
V: TRBV6-1; J: TRBJ1-2; D: NA; size: NA; CDR3: CASFGRTYGYTF; DNA: TGTGCCAGCTTCGGACGGACGTATGGCTACACCTTC
V: TRBV30; J: TRBJ2-1; D: TRBD1; size: NA; CDR3: CAWSGVTGEGEQFF; DNA: TGTGCCTGGAGTGGGGTGACAGGGGAAGGTGAGCAGTTCTTC
V: TRBV29-1; J: TRBJ1-2; D: NA; size: few; CDR3: CSVEASNYGYTF; DNA: TGCAGCGTTGAAGCGTCGAACTATGGCTACACCTTC